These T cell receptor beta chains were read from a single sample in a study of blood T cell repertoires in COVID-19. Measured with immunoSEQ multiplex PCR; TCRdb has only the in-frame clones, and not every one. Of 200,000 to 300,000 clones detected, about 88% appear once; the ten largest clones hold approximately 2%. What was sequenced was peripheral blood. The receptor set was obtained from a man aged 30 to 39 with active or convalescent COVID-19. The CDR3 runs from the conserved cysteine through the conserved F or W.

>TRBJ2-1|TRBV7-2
CASSLVGGGELNNEQFF
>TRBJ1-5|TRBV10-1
CASSAGQNQPQHF
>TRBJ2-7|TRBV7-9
CASSGEWTGINEQYF
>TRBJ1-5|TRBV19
CASTDREPQPQHF
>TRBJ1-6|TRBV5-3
CARSPIRGQGRDNSPLHF
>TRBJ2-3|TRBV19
CASSDDLGLSTDTQYF
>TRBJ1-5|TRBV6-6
CASSYEGSGPQHF
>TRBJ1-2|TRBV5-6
CASSLDPGQVYGYTF
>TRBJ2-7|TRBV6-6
CASSYPEGTREQYF
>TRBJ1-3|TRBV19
CASSPTKWSSGNTIYF
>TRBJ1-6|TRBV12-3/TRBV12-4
CASSLWRPSPLHF
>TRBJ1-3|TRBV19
CASSINPTGGNTIYF
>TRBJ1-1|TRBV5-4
CASSSAGTVNTEAFF
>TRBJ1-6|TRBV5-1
CASSLDRADSPLHF
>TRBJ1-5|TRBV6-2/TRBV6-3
CASSYSRRGGTQPQHF
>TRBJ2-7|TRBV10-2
CASGWTGGESEQYF
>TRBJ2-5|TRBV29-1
CSAKQGSKETQYF
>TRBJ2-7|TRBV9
CASSVGEALSYEQYF
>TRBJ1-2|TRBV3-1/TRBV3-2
CASSQAQGRGYGYTF
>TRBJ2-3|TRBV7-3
CASSLLITAGDTQYF
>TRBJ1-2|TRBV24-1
CATSDSTETYGYTF
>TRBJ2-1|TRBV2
CASQATAGSYNEQFF
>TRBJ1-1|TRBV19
CASSMIGGLGNTEAFF
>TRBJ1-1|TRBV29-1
CSVERQGGMNTEAFF
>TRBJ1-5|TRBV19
CASSIRDSNQPQHF
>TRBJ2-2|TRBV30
CAWSPGQGVSTGELFF
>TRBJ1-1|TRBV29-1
CSVYRGTEAFF
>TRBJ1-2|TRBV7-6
CASSRLQGPQGYGYTF
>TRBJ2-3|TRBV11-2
CASTLGLAGENTQYF
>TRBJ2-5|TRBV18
CASSRAPQETQYF
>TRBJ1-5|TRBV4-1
CASSRTGHRGYQPQHF
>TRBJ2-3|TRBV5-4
CASRPTGGGALSDTQYF
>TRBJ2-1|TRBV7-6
CASSLARGGIVGEQFF
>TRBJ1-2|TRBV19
CASSMTQGMYGYTF
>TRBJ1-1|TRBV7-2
CASSPEGAGTEAFF
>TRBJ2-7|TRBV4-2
CASSQDQSVRPYEQYF
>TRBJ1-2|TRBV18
CASSPLDRVINYGYTF
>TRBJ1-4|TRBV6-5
CASSWGATNEKLFF
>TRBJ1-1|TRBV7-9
CASSSFGVNTEAFF
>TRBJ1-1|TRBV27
CASSLPGQLNTEAFF
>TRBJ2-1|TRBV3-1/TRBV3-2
CASTLPTGGPYNEQFF
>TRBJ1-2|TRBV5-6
CASSLIGTENYGYTF
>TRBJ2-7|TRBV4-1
CASRGQGIYEQYF
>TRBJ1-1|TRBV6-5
CASSYPRSGNTEAFF
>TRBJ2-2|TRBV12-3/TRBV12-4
CASSRNTGELFF
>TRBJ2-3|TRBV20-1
CSASRTSGDTDTQYF
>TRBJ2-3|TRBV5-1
CASSSVVVDTQYF
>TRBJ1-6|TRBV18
CASSPVPDSPLHF
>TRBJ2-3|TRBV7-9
CASSFHLGGADTQYF
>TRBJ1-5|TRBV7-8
CASSSSSGRANQPQHF
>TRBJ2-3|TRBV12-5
CASGLDDRGTQYF
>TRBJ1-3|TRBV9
CASSVDDRGPVRNTIYF
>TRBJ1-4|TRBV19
CASSSSGTAGEKLFF
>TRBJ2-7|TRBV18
CASSTLGTDSSYEQYF
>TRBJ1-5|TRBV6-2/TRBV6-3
CASSYYSGGSNQPQHF